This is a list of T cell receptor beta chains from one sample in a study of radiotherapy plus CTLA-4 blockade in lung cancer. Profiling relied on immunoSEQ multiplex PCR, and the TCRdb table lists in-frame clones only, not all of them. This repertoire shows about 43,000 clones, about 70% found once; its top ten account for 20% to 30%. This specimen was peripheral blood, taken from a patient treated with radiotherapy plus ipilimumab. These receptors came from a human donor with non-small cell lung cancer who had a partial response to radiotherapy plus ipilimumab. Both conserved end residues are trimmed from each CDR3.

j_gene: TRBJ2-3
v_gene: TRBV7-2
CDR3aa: ASSLRQEPTQY

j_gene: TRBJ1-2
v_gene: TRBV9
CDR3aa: ASRALGNYGYT

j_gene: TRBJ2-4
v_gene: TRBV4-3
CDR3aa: ASSQAGSDIQY

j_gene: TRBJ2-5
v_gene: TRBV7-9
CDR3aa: ASSPASGRETQY

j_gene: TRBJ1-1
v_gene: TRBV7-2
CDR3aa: ASSQTGWGEAF

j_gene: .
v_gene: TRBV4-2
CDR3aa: ASSRTGADQLYEQY

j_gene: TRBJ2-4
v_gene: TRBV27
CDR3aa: ASSLAEGNIQY

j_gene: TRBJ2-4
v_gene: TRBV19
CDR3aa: ASSQGRGDYKNIQY

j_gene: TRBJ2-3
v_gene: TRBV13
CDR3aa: ASSSTERGGNTQY

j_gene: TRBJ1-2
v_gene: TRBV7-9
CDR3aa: ASRLSGTGVRGNYGYT

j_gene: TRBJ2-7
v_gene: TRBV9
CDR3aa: ASSVGQNYEQY

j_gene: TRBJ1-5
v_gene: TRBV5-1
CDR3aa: ASSPGQLNQPQH

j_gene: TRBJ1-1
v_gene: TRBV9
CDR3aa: ASSPRDFRGTEAF

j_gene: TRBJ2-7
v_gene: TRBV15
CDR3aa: ATSNGQSYEQY

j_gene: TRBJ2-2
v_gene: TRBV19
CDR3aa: ASRPTGPNTGELF

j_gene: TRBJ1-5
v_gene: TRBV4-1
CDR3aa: ASSQEPSNQPQH

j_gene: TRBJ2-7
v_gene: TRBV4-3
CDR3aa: ASSQDKPPTGQSYEQY

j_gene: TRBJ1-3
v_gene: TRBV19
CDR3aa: ASTRGQGNTIY

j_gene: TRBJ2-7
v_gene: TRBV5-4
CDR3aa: ASSLEGGWTGYDEQY

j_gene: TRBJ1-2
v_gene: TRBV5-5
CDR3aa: ASSPPPPSYGYT

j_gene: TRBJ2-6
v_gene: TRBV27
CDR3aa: ASTRQFSSSGANVLT

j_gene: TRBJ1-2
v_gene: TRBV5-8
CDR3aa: TSTQSGGNYGYT

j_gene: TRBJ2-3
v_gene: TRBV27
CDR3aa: ASPRRASTDTQY

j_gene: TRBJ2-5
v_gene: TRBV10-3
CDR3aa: AISEGAEQETQY

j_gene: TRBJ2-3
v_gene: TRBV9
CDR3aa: ASSSGLAGGRDTQY

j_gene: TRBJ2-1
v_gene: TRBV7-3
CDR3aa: ASSSQAGNEQF

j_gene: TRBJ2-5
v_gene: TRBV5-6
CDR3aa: ASSLLAGGQETQY

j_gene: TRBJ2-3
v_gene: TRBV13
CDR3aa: ASSPPGLAGGSYEGPFSDTQY

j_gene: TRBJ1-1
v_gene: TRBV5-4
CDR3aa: ASSFGSPTEAF

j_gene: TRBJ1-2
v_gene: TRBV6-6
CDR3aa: ASSRGGTGTYGYT

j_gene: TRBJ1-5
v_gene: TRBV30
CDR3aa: AWSDSPNQPQH

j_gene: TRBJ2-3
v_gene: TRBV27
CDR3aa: ASSRGVAGTDTQY

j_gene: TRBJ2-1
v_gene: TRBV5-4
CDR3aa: ASSFGREGRSYNEQF

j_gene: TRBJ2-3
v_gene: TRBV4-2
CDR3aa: ASSQESGTGPDTQY

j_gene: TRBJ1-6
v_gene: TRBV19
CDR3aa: ASSFVGQENSPLH

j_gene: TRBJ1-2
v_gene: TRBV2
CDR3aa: ASRRNREANYGYT